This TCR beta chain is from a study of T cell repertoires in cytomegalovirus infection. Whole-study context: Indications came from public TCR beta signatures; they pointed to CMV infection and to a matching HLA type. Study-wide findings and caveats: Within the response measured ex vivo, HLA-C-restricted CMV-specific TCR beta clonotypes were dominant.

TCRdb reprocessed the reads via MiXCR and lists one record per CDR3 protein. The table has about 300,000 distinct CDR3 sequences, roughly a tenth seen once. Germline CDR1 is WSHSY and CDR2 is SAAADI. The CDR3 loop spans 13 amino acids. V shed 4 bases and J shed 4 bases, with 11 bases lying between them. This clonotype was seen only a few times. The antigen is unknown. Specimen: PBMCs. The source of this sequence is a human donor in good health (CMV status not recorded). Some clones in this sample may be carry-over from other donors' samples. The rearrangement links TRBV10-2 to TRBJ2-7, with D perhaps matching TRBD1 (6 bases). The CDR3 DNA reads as TGCGCCAGCAGTGTTAACAGGGAGTACGAGCAGTACTTC. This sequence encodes CASSVNREYEQYF.